This TCR beta chain came from a study of cytomegalovirus exposure and HLA in healthy donors. Libraries were prepared by immunoSEQ multiplex PCR; TCRdb keeps only in-frame clonotypes and omits some of them. Among some 250,000 clones listed, roughly 91% were seen once. It was the approximately 120-subject validation cohort, separate from the roughly 700-subject first cohort, to which the donors belonged. The sequence was obtained from a woman aged 25 to 39 in good health and CMV-seronegative. The sequencing sample was made of PBMCs.

For the CDR3, the DNA is TGTGCCAGCAGAACCGCGACAGGGACGGGAAGTGAGCAGTTCTTC. It yields the protein CASRTATGTGSEQFF. This sequence joins TRBV6-5 and TRBJ2-1; 7 bases line up with TRBD1. There are 15 residues in the CDR3. Germline V CDR1 and CDR2: MNHEY, SVGAGI. Unmatched junction bases numbered 14, after V lost 6 bases and J lost 9 bases.